The 28 T cell receptor beta chains below all came from one sample that was sequenced in a study of CD8 T cells in Susac syndrome. With random hexamers, about 0.45 to 1 ug RNA was reverse transcribed. TCRdb redid the calling of the immunoSEQ multiplex PCR reads with MiXCR, one entry per CDR3 protein. The profile covers 250,000 to 350,000 distinct CDR3 sequences, with 70% to 90% appearing a single time and about 0.11% taken by the ten largest. Sequenced material: CD8+ T cells from PBMCs. Receptors originate from a human donor with multiple sclerosis.

This clonotype came up a few times. V and J are TRBV2 and TRBJ2-7; 10 positions agree with TRBD1. This CDR3 region has 13 residues. The germline gives CDR1 SNHLY, CDR2 FYNNEI. The V and J ends lost 8 bases and 6 bases, in that order; junction bases with no gene match: 7. DNA for the CDR3: TGTGCCAGCGTCCCGGGACAGGGGTTCGAGCAGTACTTC. It is translated as CASVPGQGFEQYF.

The rearrangement uses TRBV2 and TRBJ1-6, with no clear D. V was shortened by 0 bases and J by 7 bases, with 16 bases between the two germline ends. Germline values: CDR1 SNHLY, CDR2 FYNNEI. CDR3 length: 17 amino acids. CDR3 bases: TGTGCCAGCAGTGAAGCCATGGGGAAAGCTAGGAATTCACCCCTCCACTTT. Protein: CASSEAMGKARNSPLHF.

This clonotype was counted only a few times. J is TRBJ2-3 and V is TRBV7-3; 8 nucleotides agree with TRBD2. The germline V gene encodes CDR1 SGHTA and CDR2 FQGTGA. V lost 5 bases to trimming and J lost 0 bases; unmatched junction nucleotides: 4. The CDR3 is made up of 15 amino acids. The CDR3 loop is CASSTSGSSTDTQYF. The CDR3 nucleotides read TGTGCCAGCAGCACTAGCGGATCTAGCACAGATACGCAGTATTTT.

This rearrangement joins TRBV5-5 to TRBJ2-3, with D tentatively TRBD2 (5 bases). Germline V gene sequence: CDR1 SGHKS, CDR2 YYEKEE (reference sequence). The CDR3 spans 13 residues. Trimming took off 2 bases at V and 5 bases at J, with 9 bases between the two ends. Here the CDR3 reads CASSFGLLDTQYF. The CDR3 bases are TGTGCCAGCAGCTTCGGACTTTTAGATACGCAGTATTTT.

The V and J genes are TRBV12-3 or TRBV12-4 and TRBJ2-3; D possibly corresponds to TRBD2 (6 bases). The germline V and J ends were trimmed by 6 bases and 0 bases, with 13 bases remaining between them. The CDR3 has 15 amino acids. CDR3 nucleotides: TGTGCCAGCAGGGCAACCGGGACTAGCACAGATACGCAGTATTTT. Protein: CASRATGTSTDTQYF.

V gene TRBV2 combines with J gene TRBJ2-6, with 7 nucleotides matching TRBD2. Trimming took 4 bases from V and 2 from J; bases not matched to a gene: 8. The CDR3 runs to 17 residues. CDR1 SNHLY and CDR2 FYNNEI come from the germline V gene. CDR3 loop: CASSAASGTTGANVLTF. The CDR3 DNA reads TGTGCCAGCAGTGCGGCTAGCGGAACAACTGGGGCCAACGTCCTGACTTTC. Full variable domain (missing parts from reference TRBV2 and TRBJ2-6): EPEVTQTPSHQVTQMGQEVILRCVPISNHLYFYWYRQILGQKVEFLVSFYNNEISEKSEIFDDQFSVERPDGSNFTLKIRSTKLEDSAMYFCASSAASGTTGANVLTFGAGSRLTVL.

The rearrangement joins TRBV10-3 to TRBJ2-7, with D uncertain. V was clipped by 3 bases and J by 2 bases, with 8 bases between them. The V gene's germline CDR1 is ENHRY and CDR2 SYGVKD. This CDR3 is built from 13 residues. The CDR3 loop is CAISEGLTYEQYF. In DNA form, the CDR3 reads TGTGCCATCAGTGAAGGGCTAACCTACGAGCAGTACTTC.

V usage is TRBV27 and J usage is TRBJ2-7; 10 bases line up with TRBD2. This CDR3 is built from 15 residues. V lost 5 bases to trimming and J lost 3 bases; unmatched junction nucleotides: 7. Germline V gives CDR1 MNHEY, CDR2 SMNVEV (reference sequence). The CDR3 DNA follows: TGTGCCAGCAGTCCCAGACTAGCGGGCTTCTACGAGCAGTACTTC. This codes for CASSPRLAGFYEQYF.

The chain uses TRBV27 and TRBJ2-5; weak D call: TRBD1 (6 bases). Trimming shortened V by 5 bases and J by 2 bases, and 15 bases separated the two germline ends. This CDR3 contains 15 residues. Germline V CDR1 and CDR2: MNHEY, SMNVEV (reference sequence). CDR3 nucleotides: TGTGCCAGCAGTCCCCAGCGACAGGAACAAGAGACCCAGTACTTC. It encodes CASSPQRQEQETQYF.

The rearrangement uses TRBV12-3 or TRBV12-4 and TRBJ2-1, with 8 positions matching TRBD2. J lost 6 bases, V lost 5 bases, and 15 bases had no gene match. The CDR3 is made up of 17 amino acids. CDR3 sequence: CASSASKGRAGVNEQFF. Written as DNA, the CDR3 is TGTGCCAGCAGTGCCTCCAAAGGGCGAGCGGGAGTCAATGAGCAGTTCTTC.

This chain joins TRBV24-1 and TRBJ2-3, with 9 positions matching TRBD2. After removal of 5 bases from V and 6 bases from J, the junction contained 11 bases not matched to a gene. Germline CDR1 KGHDR, CDR2 SFDVKD. The CDR3 is 16 residues long. The CDR3 DNA sequence: TGTGCCACCAGTGGAAGAATAGCGGGAGATCGGGATACGCAGTATTTT. Residues: CATSGRIAGDRDTQYF.

The V and J genes are TRBV28 and TRBJ2-3; 10 bases match TRBD1. The CDR3 spans 16 residues. V trimming: 6 bases; J trimming: 3 bases; junction bases outside the gene matches: 9. The germline V gene has CDR1 MDHEN and CDR2 SYDVKM. DNA of the CDR3: TGTGCCAGCAGCGATCGGGACAGGGGACTGACAGATACGCAGTATTTT. Protein sequence: CASSDRDRGLTDTQYF.

Concerning this clonotype: The junction differs from germline at one of its ends, possibly a read error. The rearrangement links TRBV7-7 to TRBJ2-5, with 7 bases identical to TRBD1. In germline, CDR1 is SSHAT, CDR2 FNYEAQ (reference sequence). This CDR3 has 15 residues. The CDR3 DNA reads as TGTGCTAGCAGCCTGACTGGGACAGTTGAAGAGACCCAGTACTTC. It translates to CASSLTGTVEETQYF.

This chain links TRBV29-1 with TRBJ2-7; no definite D call. The V gene lost 3 bases and the J gene lost 6 bases, with 12 bases spanning the gap. The CDR3 is made up of 12 amino acids. The germline gives CDR1 SQVTM, CDR2 ANQGSEA. CDR3 DNA sequence: TGCAGCGTTGAGTTAAGTAGGGCCGAGCAGTACTTC. The encoded protein is CSVELSRAEQYF.

This rearrangement joins TRBV3-1 to TRBJ2-7; D is unclear. This CDR3 spans 11 amino acids. CDR1 and CDR2 (germline): LGHDT, YNNKEL (reference sequence). With 2 bases removed from V and 5 bases from J, the gap between germline ends came to 4 bases. CDR3 bases: TGTGCCAGCAGCCAATTCCACGAGCAGTACTTC. This encodes CASSQFHEQYF.

The chain employs TRBV6-5 and TRBJ2-1, with TRBD2 identical over 12 bases. The CDR3 is 16 amino acids. Losses at the gene ends were 2 bases for V and 5 bases for J; bases not matched to a gene: 4. The germline gives CDR1 MNHEY, CDR2 SVGAGI. This CDR3 reads CASSYQRTSGDNEQFF. In DNA, the CDR3 is TGTGCCAGCAGTTACCAACGGACTAGCGGGGACAATGAGCAGTTCTTC.

The V and J genes are TRBV20-1 and TRBJ2-1; weak D call: TRBD2 (5 bases). The ends were cut back, 0 bases at V and 2 bases at J, with 20 bases in the middle. The CDR3 contains 18 residues. Looked up from germline, CDR1 is DFQATT and CDR2 is SNEGSKA (reference sequence). The CDR3 sequence: CSARDRAPTRAPYNEQFF. CDR3 sequence (DNA): TGCAGTGCTAGAGATCGGGCCCCCACTAGGGCCCCCTACAATGAGCAGTTCTTC.

This sequence joins TRBV6-1 and TRBJ1-6, with TRBD1 matching over 10 bases. The length of the CDR3 is 17 residues. Germline assignment: CDR1 MNHNS and CDR2 SASEGT. After removal of 2 bases from V and 11 bases from J, the junction contained 12 bases not matched to a gene. This CDR3 reads CASSEIRDRGLRAPLHF. For the CDR3, the DNA is TGTGCCAGCAGTGAAATTCGGGACAGGGGCCTTCGGGCACCCCTCCACTTT.

The chain couples TRBV10-3 to TRBJ2-1; the D gene is possibly TRBD1 (5 bases). Germline V CDR1 and CDR2: ENHRY, SYGVKD. This CDR3 comprises 13 residues. V lost 5 bases and J lost 9, with 14 bases in between. The CDR3 DNA reads TGTGCCATCAGTCCCGATGGCAGGGCTGAGCAGTTCTTC. Translation gives CAISPDGRAEQFF.

The rearrangement joins TRBV27 to TRBJ2-1; 10 bases fit TRBD1. The CDR3 spans 15 residues. The germline CDR1 and CDR2 sequences are MNHEY and SMNVEV (reference sequence). With 3 bases clipped from V and 6 bases from J, the junction kept 5 bases outside the gene matches. The CDR3 DNA is TGTGCCAGCAGTTTGGGCGGGACAGGGGCCAATGAGCAGTTCTTC. Its protein product is CASSLGGTGANEQFF.

Here the CDR3 reads CASSFSAPHEQYF. CDR3 bases: TGTGCCAGCAGCTTTTCGGCCCCCCACGAGCAGTACTTC. The J gene is TRBJ2-7, the V gene TRBV5-6; no clear D. Germline V gene lookup returns CDR1 SGHDT and CDR2 YYEEEE. Trimming stripped 2 bases from V and 5 bases from J, with 11 bases between. The CDR3 consists of 13 residues.

The chain joins TRBV6-6 to TRBJ2-1, with D maybe TRBD2 (5 bases). The germline V gene encodes CDR1 MNHNY and CDR2 SVGAGI (reference sequence). The V end was cut by 2 bases, the J end by 9 bases, with 20 bases between. The CDR3 is made up of 16 amino acids. CDR3 coding DNA: TGTGCCAGCAGTTACCCTCCGGCCTCTCCGGCGGGTGAGCAGTTCTTC. Translating it yields CASSYPPASPAGEQFF.

This chain joins TRBV19 and TRBJ1-5; 9 bases map to TRBD1. CDR1 and CDR2 (germline): LNHDA, SQIVND (reference sequence). This CDR3 spans 18 amino acids. Germline trimming cut 3 bases from V and 5 bases from J; bases unmatched to any gene: 14. CDR3 nucleotides: TGTGCCAGTAGTATGGGGGTATTTTGGGGACAGGGAGATCAGCCCCAGCATTTT. This sequence encodes CASSMGVFWGQGDQPQHF.

The CDR3 DNA sequence: TGCGCCAGCAGTCAATTTCCGGGAGGGCCGCCTGAGCAGTTCTTC. This codes for CASSQFPGGPPEQFF. The J gene is TRBJ2-1, the V gene TRBV23-1; 8 bases map to TRBD2. TRBV23-1 belongs to the ORF category, with a function that is uncertain. This CDR3 comprises 15 residues. Trimming at V came to 1 base and at J to 9 bases, leaving 8 bases not matched to a gene.

This chain links TRBV27 with TRBJ2-7; TRBD2 might be the D (6 bases). Trimming cost V 5 bases and J 5 bases, with 19 bases left between them. CDR1 and CDR2 from the germline V gene are MNHEY and SMNVEV (reference sequence). This CDR3 comprises 15 residues. The CDR3 protein is CASSPLRGTVNEQYF. For the CDR3, the DNA is TGTGCCAGCAGTCCCCTTAGAGGGACTGTCAACGAGCAGTACTTC.

The chain uses TRBV20-1 and TRBJ2-1; 10 bases line up with TRBD2. Trimming removed 6 bases from V and 0 bases from J; junction bases left unmatched: 8. Germline CDR1 reads DFQATT; CDR2 reads SNEGSKA (reference sequence). This CDR3 comprises 16 residues. CDR3 nucleotide sequence: TGCAGTGCCCGAGGGGGACTAGCGTCCTCCTACAATGAGCAGTTCTTC. Its protein product is CSARGGLASSYNEQFF.

Only a few counts were recorded for this clonotype. The chain combines TRBV15 with TRBJ2-7; D is unresolved. Germline assignment: CDR1 LNHNV and CDR2 YYDKDF (reference sequence). This CDR3 comprises 15 residues. The V end lost 0 bases, the J end lost 6 bases, and 15 bases lay between the germline ends. CDR3 DNA sequence: TGTGCCACCAGCAGAGAGTCGGGTCCTACCGGCGAGCAGTACTTC. Translating gives CATSRESGPTGEQYF.

The chain has TRBV6-1 and TRBJ2-1; 14 bases align to TRBD2. CDR3 length: 18 amino acids. Germline V gene lookup returns CDR1 MNHNS and CDR2 SASEGT. V dropped 6 bases and J dropped 2; count of bases not matched to a gene: 9. The CDR3 is CASRETSGRAVAYNEQFF. CDR3 in DNA: TGTGCCAGCAGGGAGACTAGCGGGAGGGCCGTCGCCTACAATGAGCAGTTCTTC.